This TCR beta chain was recovered during a study of OX40 agonist ivuxolimab in advanced cancers. Looking at the study overall: Mean age roughly 65 years, range 23 to 79; around 80% male.

Some clones are missing from TCRdb's copy, which holds only in-frame ones; the method was immunoSEQ multiplex PCR. Found here are more than 80,000 clones, approximately 91% of them singletons; the top ten hold around 0.78%. Trimming took 0 bases from V and 4 from J; bases not matched to a gene: 4. The CDR3 loop spans 15 amino acids. Germline V gives CDR1 SGHNT, CDR2 YYREEE (reference sequence). This receptor was identified in an adult with an advanced solid tumor such as melanoma, head and neck, liver or kidney cancer. Sequenced material: CD4+ or CD8+ T cells sorted from blood, taken in a trial of the OX40 agonist ivuxolimab. This chain links TRBV5-4 with TRBJ2-7, with 10 nucleotides matching TRBD2. DNA of the CDR3: TGTGCCAGCAGCTTGGCCCCTAGCGGGGGATACGAGCAGTACTTC. The encoded protein is CASSLAPSGGYEQYF.